This TCR beta chain was obtained from a study of OX40 agonist ivuxolimab in advanced cancers. In the study overall: Ivuxolimab, an agonistic anti-OX40 (CD134) antibody, was given to patients. Aged 23 to 79 with a mean of approximately 60 years, they were less than 90% male. Overall study findings and caveats: Nonresponders included some who also had low normalized T-cell clonal expansion. CD4+ and CD8+ T cells in blood underwent clonal expansion by week 6 at 0.1 to 3.0 mg/kg.

Data came from immunoSEQ multiplex PCR; TCRdb stores just in-frame clones and leaves some out. The sample records about 100,000 clones, 75% to 90% being singletons. This CDR3 contains 15 residues. Germline V lookup: CDR1 SGDLS, CDR2 YYNGEE. The ends lost 0 bases at V and 2 bases at J; junction bases unmatched: 2. In regard to this clone: No antigen is known for it.

The starting material was CD4+ or CD8+ T cells sorted from blood, obtained in a trial of the OX40 agonist ivuxolimab. The sequence was obtained from an adult with an advanced solid tumor such as melanoma, head and neck, liver or kidney cancer. This chain uses TRBV9 with TRBJ2-5, with 9 bases aligning to TRBD1. The CDR3 is CASSVGDREQETQYF. CDR3 bases: TGTGCCAGCAGCGTAGGGGACAGGGAACAAGAGACCCAGTACTTC. The entire variable domain, with the rest obtained from reference TRBV9 and TRBJ2-5, is as follows: DSGVTQTPKHLITATGQRVTLRCSPRSGDLSVYWYQQSLDQGLQFLIQYYNGEERAKGNILERFSAQQFPDLHSELNLSSLELGDSALYFCASSVGDREQETQYFGPGTRLLVL.